The TCR beta chain described here comes from a study of T cells in Graves' hyperthyroidism and ophthalmopathy. The V gene lost 0 bases and the J gene lost 7 bases, with 8 bases spanning the gap. CDR1 is SGHRS and CDR2 is YFSETQ in the germline V gene. The CDR3 runs 13 residues. This clonotype has a count of ten or more. TCR beta CDR3 region amplification was performed from RNA transcripts. During a first-round RT-PCR of the TCR CDR3, the HTBI primer set was used. MiXCR was run by TCRdb on the multiplex PCR reads, yielding one entry per CDR3 protein. Among about 740,000 distinct CDR3 sequences listed, 12% to 15% were seen once.

Sequencing was done on a sample of blood. The V and J genes are TRBV5-1 and TRBJ1-5, with unresolved D. This receptor was obtained from a woman under 30 with Graves' hyperthyroidism. This CDR3 is CASSLDPTQPQHF. The CDR3 DNA reads TGCGCCAGCAGCTTGGATCCCACGCAGCCCCAGCATTTT.